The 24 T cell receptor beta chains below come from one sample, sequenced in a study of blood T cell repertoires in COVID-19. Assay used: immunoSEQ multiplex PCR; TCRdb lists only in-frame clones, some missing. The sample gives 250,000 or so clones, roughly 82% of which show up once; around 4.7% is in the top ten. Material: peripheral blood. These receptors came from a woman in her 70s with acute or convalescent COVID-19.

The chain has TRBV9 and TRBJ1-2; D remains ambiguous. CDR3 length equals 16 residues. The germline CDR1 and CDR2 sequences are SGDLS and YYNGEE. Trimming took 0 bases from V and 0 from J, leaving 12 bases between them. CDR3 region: CASSVADGLTNYGYTF. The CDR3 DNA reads TGTGCCAGCAGCGTAGCTGACGGACTAACTAACTATGGCTACACCTTC.

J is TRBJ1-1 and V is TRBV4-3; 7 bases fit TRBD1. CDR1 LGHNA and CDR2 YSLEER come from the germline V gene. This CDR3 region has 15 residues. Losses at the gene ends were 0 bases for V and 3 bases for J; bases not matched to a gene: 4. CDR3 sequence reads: CASSQEVTGHTEAFF. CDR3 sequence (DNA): TGCGCCAGCAGCCAAGAAGTGACAGGGCACACTGAAGCTTTCTTT.

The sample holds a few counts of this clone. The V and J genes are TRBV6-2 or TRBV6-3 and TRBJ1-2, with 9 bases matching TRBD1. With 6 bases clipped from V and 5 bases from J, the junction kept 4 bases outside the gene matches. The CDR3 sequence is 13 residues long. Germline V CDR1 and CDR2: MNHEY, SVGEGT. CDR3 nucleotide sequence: TGTGCCAGCAGCGGACAGGGGAGGTATGGCTACACCTTC. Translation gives CASSGQGRYGYTF.

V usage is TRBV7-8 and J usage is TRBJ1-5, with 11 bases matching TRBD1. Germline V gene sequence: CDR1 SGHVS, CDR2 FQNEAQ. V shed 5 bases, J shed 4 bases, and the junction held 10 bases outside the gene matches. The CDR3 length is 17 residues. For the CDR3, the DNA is TGTGCCAGCAGCCCGGGGACAGGGGGGTGGATGAATCAGCCCCAGCATTTT. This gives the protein CASSPGTGGWMNQPQHF.

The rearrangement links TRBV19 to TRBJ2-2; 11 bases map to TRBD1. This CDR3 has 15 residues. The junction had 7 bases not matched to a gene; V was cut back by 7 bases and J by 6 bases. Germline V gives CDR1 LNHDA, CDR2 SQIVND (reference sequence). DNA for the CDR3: TGTGCCAGTAATCGGGACAGGGGGATCTCCGGGGAGCTGTTTTTT. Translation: CASNRDRGISGELFF.

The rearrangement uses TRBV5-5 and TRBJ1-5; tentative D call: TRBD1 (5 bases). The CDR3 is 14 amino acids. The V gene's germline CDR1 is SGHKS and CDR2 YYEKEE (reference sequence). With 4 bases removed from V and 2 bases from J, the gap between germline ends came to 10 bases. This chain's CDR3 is CASSRGGGNQPQHF. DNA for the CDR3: TGTGCCAGCAGCAGGGGTGGCGGCAATCAGCCCCAGCATTTT.

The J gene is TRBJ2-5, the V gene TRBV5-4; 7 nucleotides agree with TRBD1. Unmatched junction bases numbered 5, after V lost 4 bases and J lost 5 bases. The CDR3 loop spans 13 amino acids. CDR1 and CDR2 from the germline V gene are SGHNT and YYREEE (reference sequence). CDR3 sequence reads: CASSTTGSETQYF. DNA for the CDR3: TGTGCCAGCAGCACGACAGGGTCGGAGACCCAGTACTTC.

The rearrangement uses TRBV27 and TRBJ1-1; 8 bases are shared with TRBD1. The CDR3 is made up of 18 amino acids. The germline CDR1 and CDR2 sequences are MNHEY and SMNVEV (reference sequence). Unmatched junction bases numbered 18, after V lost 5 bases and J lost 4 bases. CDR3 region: CASSHTPRLDRAGTEAFF. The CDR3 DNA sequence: TGTGCCAGCAGTCACACGCCAAGATTGGACAGGGCGGGCACTGAAGCTTTCTTT.

CDR3 sequence: CASKGQGARNQPQHF. The CDR3, as DNA: TGTGCCAGTAAGGGACAGGGGGCGCGGAATCAGCCCCAGCATTTT. This chain uses TRBV19 with TRBJ1-5, with 12 bases identical to TRBD1. Germline V CDR1 and CDR2: LNHDA, SQIVND (reference sequence). The J segment lost 4 bases and the V segment lost 7 bases, leaving 5 bases of the junction unmatched. There are 15 residues in the CDR3.

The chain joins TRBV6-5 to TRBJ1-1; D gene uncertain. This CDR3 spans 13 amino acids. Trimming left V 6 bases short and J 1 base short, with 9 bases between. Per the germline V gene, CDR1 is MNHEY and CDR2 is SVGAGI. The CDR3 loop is CASSPGWNTEAFF. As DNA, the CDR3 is TGTGCCAGCAGCCCCGGTTGGAACACTGAAGCTTTCTTT.

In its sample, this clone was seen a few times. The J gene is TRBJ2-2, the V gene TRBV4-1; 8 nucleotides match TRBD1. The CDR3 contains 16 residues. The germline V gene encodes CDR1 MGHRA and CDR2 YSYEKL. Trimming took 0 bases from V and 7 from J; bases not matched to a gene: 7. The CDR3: CASSQDPRGLGGELFF. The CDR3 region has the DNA TGCGCCAGCAGCCAAGATCCCAGGGGGCTGGGCGGGGAGCTGTTTTTT.

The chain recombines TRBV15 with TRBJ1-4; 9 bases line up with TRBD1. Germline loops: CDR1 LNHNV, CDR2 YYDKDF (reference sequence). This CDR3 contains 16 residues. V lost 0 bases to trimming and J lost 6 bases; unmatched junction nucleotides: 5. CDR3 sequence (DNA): TGTGCCACCAGCAGAGACCTAGGGACAGGGTATGAAAAACTGTTTTTT. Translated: CATSRDLGTGYEKLFF.

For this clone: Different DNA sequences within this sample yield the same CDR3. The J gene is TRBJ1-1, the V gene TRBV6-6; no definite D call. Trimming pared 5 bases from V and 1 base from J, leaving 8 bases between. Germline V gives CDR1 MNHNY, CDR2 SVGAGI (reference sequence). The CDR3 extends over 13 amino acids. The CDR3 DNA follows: TGTGCCAGCAGTCCCCCAGGGAACACTGAAGCTTTCTTT. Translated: CASSPPGNTEAFF.

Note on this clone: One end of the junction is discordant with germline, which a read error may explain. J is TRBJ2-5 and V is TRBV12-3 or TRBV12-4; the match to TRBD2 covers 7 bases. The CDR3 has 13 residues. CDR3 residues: CASSLGREETQYF. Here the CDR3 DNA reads TGTGCCAGCAGTTTGGGGAGGGAAGAAACCCAGTACTTC.

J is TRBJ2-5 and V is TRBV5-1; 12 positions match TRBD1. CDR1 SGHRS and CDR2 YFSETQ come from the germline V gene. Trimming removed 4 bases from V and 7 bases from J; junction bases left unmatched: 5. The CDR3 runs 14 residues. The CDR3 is CASSGTGGEGTQYF. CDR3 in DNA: TGCGCCAGCAGCGGGACAGGGGGCGAGGGGACCCAGTACTTC.

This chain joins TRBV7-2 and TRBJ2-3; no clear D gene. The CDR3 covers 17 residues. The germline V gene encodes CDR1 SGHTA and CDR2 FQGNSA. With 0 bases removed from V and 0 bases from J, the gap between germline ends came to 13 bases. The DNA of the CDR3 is TGTGCCAGCAGCTTAGCGAGCAGGTCGATAAGCACAGATACGCAGTATTTT. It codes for CASSLASRSISTDTQYF.

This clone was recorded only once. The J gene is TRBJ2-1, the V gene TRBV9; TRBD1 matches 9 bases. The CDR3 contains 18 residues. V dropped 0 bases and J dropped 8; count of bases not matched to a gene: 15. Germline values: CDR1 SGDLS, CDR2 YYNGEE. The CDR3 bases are TGTGCCAGCAGCGTAGAGGCCGGGACAGGGTGGGAAGCGGATGAGCAGTTCTTC. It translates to CASSVEAGTGWEADEQFF.

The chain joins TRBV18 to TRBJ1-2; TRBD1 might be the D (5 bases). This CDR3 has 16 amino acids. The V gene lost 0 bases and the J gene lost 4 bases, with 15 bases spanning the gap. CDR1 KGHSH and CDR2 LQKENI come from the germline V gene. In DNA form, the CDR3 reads TGTGCCAGCTCACCACCTAACAGGACGCTCGGCTATGGCTACACCTTC. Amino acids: CASSPPNRTLGYGYTF.

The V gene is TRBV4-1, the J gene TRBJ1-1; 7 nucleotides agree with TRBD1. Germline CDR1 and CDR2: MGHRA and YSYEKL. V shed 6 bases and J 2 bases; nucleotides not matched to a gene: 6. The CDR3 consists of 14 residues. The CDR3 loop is CASSRQGRNTEAFF. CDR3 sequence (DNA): TGCGCCAGCAGTAGACAGGGCCGAAACACTGAAGCTTTCTTT.

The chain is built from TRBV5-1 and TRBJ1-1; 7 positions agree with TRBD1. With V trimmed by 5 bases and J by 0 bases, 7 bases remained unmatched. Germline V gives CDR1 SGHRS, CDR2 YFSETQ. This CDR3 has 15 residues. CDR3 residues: CASSTEGALNTEAFF. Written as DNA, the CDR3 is TGCGCCAGCAGTACCGAGGGGGCCTTGAACACTGAAGCTTTCTTT.

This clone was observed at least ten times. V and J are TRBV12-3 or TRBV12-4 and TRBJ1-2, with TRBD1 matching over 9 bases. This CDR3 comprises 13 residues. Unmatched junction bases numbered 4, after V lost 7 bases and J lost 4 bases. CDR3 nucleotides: TGTGCCAGCAACGGACAGGGGAGCTATGGCTACACCTTC. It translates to CASNGQGSYGYTF.

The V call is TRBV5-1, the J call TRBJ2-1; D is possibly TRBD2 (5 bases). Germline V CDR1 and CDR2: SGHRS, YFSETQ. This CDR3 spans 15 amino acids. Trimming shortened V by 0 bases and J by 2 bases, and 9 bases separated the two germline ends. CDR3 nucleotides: TGCGCCAGCAGCTTGGTGTCGGGGACCTACAATGAGCAGTTCTTC. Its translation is CASSLVSGTYNEQFF.

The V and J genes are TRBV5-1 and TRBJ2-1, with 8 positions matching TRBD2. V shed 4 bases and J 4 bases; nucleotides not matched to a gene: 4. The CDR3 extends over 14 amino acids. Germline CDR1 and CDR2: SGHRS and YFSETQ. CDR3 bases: TGCGCCAGCAGCCCGGGACTAGTATACAATGAGCAGTTCTTC. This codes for CASSPGLVYNEQFF.

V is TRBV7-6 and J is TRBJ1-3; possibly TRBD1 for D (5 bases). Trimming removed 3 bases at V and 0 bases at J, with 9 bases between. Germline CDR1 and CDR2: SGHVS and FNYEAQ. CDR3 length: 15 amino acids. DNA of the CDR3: TGTGCCAGCAGCTTTCTAGACAGCTCTGGAAACACCATATATTTT. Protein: CASSFLDSSGNTIYF.